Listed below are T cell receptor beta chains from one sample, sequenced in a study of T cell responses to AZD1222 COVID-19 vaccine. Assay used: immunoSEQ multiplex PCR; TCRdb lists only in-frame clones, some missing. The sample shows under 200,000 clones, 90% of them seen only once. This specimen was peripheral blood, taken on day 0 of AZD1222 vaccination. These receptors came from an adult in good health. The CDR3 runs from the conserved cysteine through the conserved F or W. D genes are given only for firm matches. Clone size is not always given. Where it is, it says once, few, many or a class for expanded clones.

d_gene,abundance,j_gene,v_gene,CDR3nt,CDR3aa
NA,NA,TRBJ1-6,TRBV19,TGTGCCAGTACCGCGACAGCCGATAATTCACCCCTCCACTTT,CASTATADNSPLHF
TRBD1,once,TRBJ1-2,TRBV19,TGTGCCAGCCACAAGGGACAGGCACATGGCTACACCTTC,CASHKGQAHGYTF
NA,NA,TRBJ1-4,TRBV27,TGTGCCAGCAGTTTCTCCGGAGGGCTTAATGAAAAACTGTTTTTT,CASSFSGGLNEKLFF
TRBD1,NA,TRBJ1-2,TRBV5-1,TGCGCCAGCAGCTCCCGGACAGGGGGAGGGTATGGCTACACCTTC,CASSSRTGGGYGYTF
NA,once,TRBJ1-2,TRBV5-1,TGCGCCAGCAGCTTGGGTCGATCTGACTATGGCTACACCTTC,CASSLGRSDYGYTF
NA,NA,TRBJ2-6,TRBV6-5,TGTGCCAGCAGACAGGACCGCTCTGGGGCCAACGTCCTGACTTTC,CASRQDRSGANVLTF
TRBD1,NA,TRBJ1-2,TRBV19,TGTGCCAGTAGTAGCTCGGGACAGGGTAACTATGGCTACACCTTC,CASSSSGQGNYGYTF
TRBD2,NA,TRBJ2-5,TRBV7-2,TGTGCCAGCAGCGCCGAACTAGCGGGGGGGCGGGAGACCCAGTACTTC,CASSAELAGGRETQYF
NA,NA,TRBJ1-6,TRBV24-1,TGTGCCACCAGTCTAACCCGATTCGGGTACAGGTCACCCCTCCACTTT,CATSLTRFGYRSPLHF
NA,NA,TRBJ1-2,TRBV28,TGTGCCAGCAGACCCTCCGACAGCTATGGCTACACCTTC,CASRPSDSYGYTF